What follows are 24 T cell receptor beta chains derived from one specimen sequenced in a study of cytomegalovirus exposure and HLA in healthy donors. Researchers ran the PCR with 60 Vbeta and 13 Jbeta primers. Measured with immunoSEQ multiplex PCR; TCRdb has only the in-frame clones, and not every one. The sample has more than 90,000 clones, around four fifths seen once; the top ten hold under 4%. The source material was PBMCs. The receptors come from a woman aged 40 to 55 in good health and CMV-seronegative.

Only a few counts were recorded for this clone. The J gene is TRBJ2-1, the V gene TRBV29-1; 9 nucleotides agree with TRBD1. From germline, CDR1 is SQVTM and CDR2 ANQGSEA. The CDR3 consists of 14 residues. The V and J ends lost 7 bases and 3 bases, in that order; junction bases with no gene match: 7. CDR3 nucleotides: TGCAGCGAGCTTGGACAGGGGAGCTACAATGAGCAGTTCTTC. It translates to CSELGQGSYNEQFF.

The V and J genes are TRBV5-4 and TRBJ2-5, with 7 bases lining up with TRBD1. Trimming at V came to 4 bases and at J to 3 bases, leaving 9 bases not matched to a gene. Germline loops: CDR1 SGHNT, CDR2 YYREEE (reference sequence). CDR3 length: 15 amino acids. CDR3 region: CASSASGTVKETQYF. CDR3 DNA sequence: TGTGCCAGCAGCGCCTCCGGGACAGTCAAAGAGACCCAGTACTTC.

The rearrangement uses TRBV30 and TRBJ2-1, with 7 bases that match TRBD2. Germline CDR1 is GTSNPN and CDR2 is SVGIG (reference sequence). The CDR3 has 13 amino acids. V shed 5 bases, J shed 9 bases, and the junction held 10 bases outside the gene matches. CDR3 amino acids: CAWSHRGLTEQFF. CDR3 nucleotide sequence: TGTGCCTGGTCCCATCGGGGACTAACTGAGCAGTTCTTC.

This clone was found a few times. The chain links TRBV10-2 to TRBJ1-5; TRBD1 might be the D (6 bases). V was pared by 10 bases and J by 4 bases, with 17 bases between. The length of the CDR3 is 14 residues. The germline gives CDR1 WSHSY, CDR2 SAAADI. The CDR3 sequence: CAKTRDTGNQPQHF. In nucleotides, the CDR3 is TGCGCCAAGACCCGGGACACTGGAAATCAGCCCCAGCATTTT.

This chain links TRBV29-1 with TRBJ2-5; no reliable D call. Germline V gene sequence: CDR1 SQVTM, CDR2 ANQGSEA. This CDR3 region has 12 residues. The germline V and J ends were trimmed by 7 bases and 1 base, with 10 bases remaining between them. This chain's CDR3 is CSGLVSQETQYF. The CDR3 DNA is TGCAGCGGATTAGTTTCCCAAGAGACCCAGTACTTC.

The chain combines TRBV19 with TRBJ1-2; 8 positions agree with TRBD1. The CDR3 contains 13 residues. The junction had 6 bases not matched to a gene; V was cut back by 4 bases and J by 8 bases. Germline V gene sequence: CDR1 LNHDA, CDR2 SQIVND (reference sequence). CDR3 loop: CASSTRTGNGYTF. CDR3 DNA: TGTGCCAGTAGTACCCGGACAGGGAACGGCTACACCTTC.

The V call is TRBV28, the J call TRBJ2-1, with 11 bases that match TRBD2. Germline CDR1 MDHEN, CDR2 SYDVKM. Trimming at V came to 5 bases and at J to 6 bases, leaving 6 bases not matched to a gene. The CDR3 is 15 residues long. CDR3 protein: CASSPTSGMSNEQFF. CDR3 in DNA: TGTGCCAGCAGTCCGACTAGCGGGATGTCCAATGAGCAGTTCTTC.

The chain carries TRBV28 and TRBJ2-1; 16 bases map to TRBD2. This CDR3 spans 16 amino acids. V dropped 5 bases and J dropped 6; count of bases not matched to a gene: 4. Germline values: CDR1 MDHEN, CDR2 SYDVKM. The CDR3 region is CASSPGLAGGVNEQFF. In nucleotides, the CDR3 is TGTGCCAGCAGTCCGGGACTAGCGGGAGGGGTCAATGAGCAGTTCTTC.

As concerns this clone: Other DNA sequences from this sample encode an identical CDR3 as well. The chain employs TRBV29-1 and TRBJ2-3; 10 bases line up with TRBD2. V was clipped by 6 bases and J by 0 bases; unmatched bases: 6. This CDR3 has 15 residues. CDR1 SQVTM and CDR2 ANQGSEA come from the germline V gene. The CDR3 DNA reads TGCAGCGTGCAAAGACTAGCGGGTAGCACAGATACGCAGTATTTT. Its translation: CSVQRLAGSTDTQYF.

On this clone: The sample holds other DNA sequences that translate to the same CDR3. The genes are TRBV27 and TRBJ1-5; D is unclear. Germline CDR1 and CDR2: MNHEY and SMNVEV (reference sequence). The length of the CDR3 is 12 residues. The ends were cut back, 3 bases at V and 7 bases at J, with 7 bases in the middle. CDR3 protein: CASSFGGQPQHF. Written as DNA, the CDR3 is TGTGCCAGCAGTTTCGGAGGGCAGCCCCAGCATTTT.

The chain carries TRBV30 and TRBJ2-3; 11 nucleotides line up with TRBD2. Germline CDR1 reads GTSNPN; CDR2 reads SVGIG (reference sequence). The CDR3 loop spans 15 amino acids. After removal of 4 bases from V and 6 bases from J, the junction contained 9 bases not matched to a gene. The CDR3 is CAWTAGTSGLDTQYF. The CDR3 DNA sequence: TGTGCCTGGACCGCGGGGACTAGCGGACTTGATACGCAGTATTTT.

V and J are TRBV15 and TRBJ2-2, with D maybe TRBD1 (6 bases). This CDR3 spans 14 amino acids. Germline V gene lookup returns CDR1 LNHNV and CDR2 YYDKDF (reference sequence). Trimming removed 1 base from V and 7 bases from J, with 10 bases in between. The CDR3 region has the DNA TGTGCCACCAGCAGAGTACAGGGCGTCGGGGAGCTGTTTTTT. As protein: CATSRVQGVGELFF.

The chain employs TRBV7-2 and TRBJ1-5; no reliable D call. CDR1 and CDR2 from the germline V gene are SGHTA and FQGNSA. CDR3 length equals 18 residues. Between the trimmed V and J ends, which lost 6 bases and 3 bases, there was a span of 24 bases. The CDR3 reads CASSCQSPEEVPNQPQHF. The CDR3 DNA reads as TGTGCCAGCAGTTGCCAGAGTCCTGAAGAGGTCCCCAATCAGCCCCAGCATTTT.

This clone occurred once. The chain links TRBV7-2 to TRBJ2-7, with 10 positions matching TRBD2. In germline, CDR1 is SGHTA, CDR2 FQGNSA. Germline trimming cut 2 bases from V and 7 bases from J; bases unmatched to any gene: 5. CDR3 length equals 14 residues. DNA of the CDR3: TGTGCCAGCAGCTTACTAGCGGGAGTGGGAGAGCAGTACTTC. Residues: CASSLLAGVGEQYF.

The CDR3 region is CASSLGRGREKLFF. The CDR3 region has the DNA TGCGCCAGCAGCTTGGGTAGGGGGCGTGAAAAACTGTTTTTT. V and J are TRBV5-1 and TRBJ1-4; 7 bases match TRBD1. With V trimmed by 0 bases and J by 7 bases, 3 bases remained unmatched. The germline CDR1 and CDR2 sequences are SGHRS and YFSETQ. The CDR3 sequence is 14 residues long.

The chain is built from TRBV10-3 and TRBJ1-2; 10 bases are a match to TRBD1. The CDR3 sequence is 16 residues long. Germline CDR1 ENHRY, CDR2 SYGVKD. V gave up 4 bases and J gave up 0 bases; unmatched junction bases: 5. The CDR3 here is CAISGPGQGTNYGYTF. In nucleotides, the CDR3 is TGTGCCATCAGTGGGCCGGGACAGGGGACTAACTATGGCTACACCTTC.

The chain uses TRBV27 and TRBJ2-2; weak D call: TRBD2 (5 bases). The CDR3 totals 15 residues. Looked up from germline, CDR1 is MNHEY and CDR2 is SMNVEV (reference sequence). The V end was cut by 6 bases, the J end by 6 bases, with 17 bases between. This CDR3 reads CASRYIGGKPGELFF. The CDR3 DNA reads TGTGCCAGCAGATACATAGGAGGAAAACCCGGGGAGCTGTTTTTT.

This clone was observed a handful of times. V is TRBV10-3 and J is TRBJ1-1, with TRBD1 identical over 9 bases. CDR3 length: 16 amino acids. Germline CDR1 ENHRY, CDR2 SYGVKD. V lost 2 bases and J lost 1; bases outside the gene matches: 5. CDR3 in DNA: TGTGCCATCAGTGAGGGCCGGGACAGGGAGAACACTGAAGCTTTCTTT. It translates to CAISEGRDRENTEAFF.

The gene calls are TRBV5-1 and TRBJ2-7, with 9 bases lining up with TRBD2. The germline gives CDR1 SGHRS, CDR2 YFSETQ. The CDR3 contains 17 residues. V was pared by 4 bases and J by 6 bases, with 17 bases of the junction left unmatched. CDR3 sequence: CASSREGREGRRGEQYF. The CDR3 nucleotides are TGCGCCAGCAGCCGGGAGGGGCGGGAGGGCCGTAGAGGCGAGCAGTACTTC.

The V and J genes are TRBV4-3 and TRBJ2-7; 10 nucleotides match TRBD2. CDR1 LGHNA and CDR2 YSLEER come from the germline V gene. The CDR3 extends over 15 amino acids. Unmatched junction bases numbered 6, after V lost 4 bases and J lost 3 bases. CDR3 loop: CASSPNPSGSYEQYF. The DNA for the CDR3 is TGCGCCAGCAGCCCCAACCCTAGCGGGAGCTACGAGCAGTACTTC.

This clone has just a few counts. J is TRBJ1-3 and V is TRBV6-1; unclear D gene. The V gene's germline CDR1 is MNHNS and CDR2 SASEGT. The CDR3 covers 13 residues. The V and J ends lost 7 bases and 3 bases respectively, with 10 bases between them. For the CDR3, the DNA is TGTGCCAGCATGGAGCTAAATGGAAACACCATATATTTT. It specifies CASMELNGNTIYF.

This chain connects TRBV27 to TRBJ2-7; the match to TRBD1 covers 10 bases. V lost 8 bases and J lost 6; bases outside the gene matches: 7. Germline values: CDR1 MNHEY, CDR2 SMNVEV (reference sequence). This CDR3 has 13 residues. The CDR3: CASQRDRGGEQYF. CDR3 sequence (DNA): TGTGCCAGCCAAAGGGACAGGGGAGGCGAGCAGTACTTC.

The chain is built from TRBV4-2 and TRBJ2-2, with 11 bases aligning to TRBD2. Per germline, CDR1 LGHNA and CDR2 YNFKEQ. The CDR3 is 16 amino acids. The junction had 4 bases not matched to a gene; V was cut back by 1 base and J by 6 bases. CDR3 sequence (DNA): TGTGCCAGCAGCCAAGTAGCGGGAGGGCCTTCCGGGGAGCTGTTTTTT. It translates to CASSQVAGGPSGELFF.

The J gene is TRBJ1-6, the V gene TRBV6-6; D perhaps matches TRBD1 (5 bases). CDR1 is MNHNY, CDR2 SVGAGI, per germline (reference sequence). This CDR3 spans 15 amino acids. Deletions cut 7 bases from V and 8 bases from J, with 18 bases between. CDR3 sequence: CASTPHRGNHSPLHF. CDR3 DNA: TGTGCCAGCACTCCACACCGGGGGAACCATTCACCCCTCCACTTT.